Reported below is one TCR beta chain. Its antigen is currently unknown. The length of the CDR3 is 14 residues. Germline assignment: CDR1 SGHRS and CDR2 YFSETQ. The V and J ends lost 0 bases and 1 base, in that order; junction bases with no gene match: 0. The data are from a study of T cell clonotyping in hematopoietic cell transplantation. General observations from the study: Recipient TCR diversity dropped after transplant; expanded clonotypes rose from day 30 to 180.

Noted time point: recipient sample about 28 days before transplant, after cytoreduction. Data came from immunoSEQ multiplex PCR; TCRdb stores just in-frame clones and leaves some out. Here the sample spans over 25,000 clones, approximately 80% being singletons. This chain connects TRBV5-1 to TRBJ2-5; 7 nucleotides agree with TRBD2. The TCR sequence derives from a woman between 55 and 75 years old with acute myeloid leukemia. Some clones in this sample may be carry-over from other donors' samples. The material was peripheral blood mononuclear cells, obtained before stem cell transplant. Written as DNA, the CDR3 is TGCGCCAGCAGCTTGGGGGGGGGCCAAGAGACCCAGTACTTC. Residues: CASSLGGGQETQYF. Filled out from reference TRBV5-1 and TRBJ2-5, the complete variable domain reads KAGVTQTPRYLIKTRGQQVTLSCSPISGHRSVSWYQQTPGQGLQFLFEYFSETQRNKGNFPGRFSGRQFSNSRSEMNVSTLELGDSALYLCASSLGGGQETQYFGPGTRLLVL.